This TCR beta chain was identified during a study of early T cells in non-severe SARS-CoV-2 infection. In the study overall: The sequenced material was bulk RNA from unsorted whole blood, and its chains were unpaired. Whole-study findings and limits: The matching step, a VDJdb search, favored anti-spike CD8 responses and missed private and CD4 specificities.

Unique molecular identifiers were added to individual cDNA molecules. MiXCR, run by TCRdb on the 5' RACE reads, gives a single entry per CDR3 protein. The table shows around 52,000 distinct CDR3 sequences, with over 9.5% occurring only once. This clonotype came up a few times. Its antigen is unknown. The CDR3 is 12 residues long. Germline lookup yields CDR1 MNHNS and CDR2 SASEGT. V gave up 6 bases and J gave up 4 bases, with 6 bases separating them. The sequence was obtained from an adult who was a healthcare worker with PCR-confirmed SARS-CoV-2 infection or an uninfected control (not recorded which). The genes are TRBV6-1 and TRBJ2-2; D may be TRBD1 (6 bases). Sequenced input: whole blood. The CDR3 DNA follows: TGTGCCAGCAGGGGGGCCACCGGGGAGCTGTTTTTT. This codes for CASRGATGELFF.